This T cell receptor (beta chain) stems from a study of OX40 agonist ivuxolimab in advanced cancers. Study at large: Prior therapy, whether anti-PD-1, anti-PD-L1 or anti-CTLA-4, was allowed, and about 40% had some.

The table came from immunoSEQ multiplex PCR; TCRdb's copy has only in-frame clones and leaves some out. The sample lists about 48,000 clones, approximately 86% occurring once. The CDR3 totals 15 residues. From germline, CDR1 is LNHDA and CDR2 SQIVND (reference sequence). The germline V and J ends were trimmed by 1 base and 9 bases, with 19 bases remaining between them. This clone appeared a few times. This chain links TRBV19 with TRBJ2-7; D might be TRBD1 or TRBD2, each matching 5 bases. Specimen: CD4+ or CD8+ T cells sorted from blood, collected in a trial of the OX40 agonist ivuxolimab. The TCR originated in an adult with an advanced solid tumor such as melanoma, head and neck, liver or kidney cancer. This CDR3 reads CASSIAGTRGSMQYF. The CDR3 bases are TGTGCCAGTAGTATAGCCGGGACGCGTGGTAGCATGCAGTACTTC.